This is a list of T cell receptor beta chains from one sample in a study of blood T cell repertoires in COVID-19. Produced via immunoSEQ multiplex PCR; TCRdb's table is partial and in-frame only. This table has about 140,000 clones, around nine tenths appearing once. The sample comprised peripheral blood. These receptors came from a human donor in a cohort sampled during active COVID-19. The CDR3 runs from the conserved cysteine through the conserved F or W. A D gene is named only where the DNA matches it firmly. Rows give clone size only sometimes, using once, few, many, or a class for an expanded clone.

TGTGCCAGCAGCCTCGACAGGGTTAATGGCTACACCTTC	CASSLDRVNGYTF	13	TRBV7-9	TRBD1	-	TRBJ1-2
TGTGCCAGCAGCTTATCTCTCTCTGGAAACACCATATATTTT	CASSLSLSGNTIYF	14	TRBV11-2	-	-	TRBJ1-3
TGTGCCAGCAGTTCCCGGACAGGTCCCTACGAGCAGTACTTC	CASSSRTGPYEQYF	14	TRBV27	TRBD1	-	TRBJ2-7
TGTGCCAGCCAACCCCCGGGACTAGGGTTACAAGAGACCCAGTACTTC	CASQPPGLGLQETQYF	16	TRBV28	TRBD2	once	TRBJ2-5
TGTGCCAGCAGCCAGGACAGGGGTCGGCAGCCCCAGCATTTT	CASSQDRGRQPQHF	14	TRBV7-2	TRBD1	once	TRBJ1-5
TGTGCCAGCAGCCAAGGACTAGCGGGAGGTGGGGCGGCCCAGTACTTC	CASSQGLAGGGAAQYF	16	TRBV3-1/TRBV3-2	TRBD2	-	TRBJ2-5
TGTGCCAGTAGTGATGGACTAGCGGGAAGGCAGTTCTTC	CASSDGLAGRQFF	13	TRBV19	TRBD2	-	TRBJ2-1
TGTGCCAGCAGTGCTCCAACGGGACTTCACTACGAGCAGTACTTC	CASSAPTGLHYEQYF	15	TRBV28	-	-	TRBJ2-7
TGTGCCAGCAGCTTAGGCAGGGGGTACGAGCAGTACTTC	CASSLGRGYEQYF	13	TRBV7-2	TRBD1	-	TRBJ2-7
TGTGCCTGGAGTGGGACAGGGGGCCCGAACACTGAAGCTTTCTTT	CAWSGTGGPNTEAFF	15	TRBV30	TRBD1	-	TRBJ1-1
TGTGCCAGCAGCCAAGGCGGGGGTTCTTTTGAGCAGTACTTC	CASSQGGGSFEQYF	14	TRBV3-1/TRBV3-2	TRBD2	many	TRBJ2-7
TGTGCCAGCAGTTTTACGGGACTTCTCACTGAGCAGTACTTC	CASSFTGLLTEQYF	14	TRBV28	-	-	TRBJ2-7
TGCGCCAGCAGCTTGTTTGCGGGGAGCTCCTACAATGAGCAGTTCTTC	CASSLFAGSSYNEQFF	16	TRBV5-1	-	-	TRBJ2-1
TGCAGCGTTGAACAGGGGGCCTATGGCTACACCTTC	CSVEQGAYGYTF	12	TRBV29-1	TRBD1	-	TRBJ1-2
TGTGCCAGCAGCTGGACAGAAGGGGCCAACGTCCTGACTTTC	CASSWTEGANVLTF	14	TRBV7-8	-	-	TRBJ2-6
TGCGCCAGCAGCGAGCTAACGAACACCGGGGAGCTGTTTTTT	CASSELTNTGELFF	14	TRBV10-1	-	-	TRBJ2-2
TGTGCCAGCAGTCGCCTGGGGGGTAGTCGGTTGAACACTGAAGCTTTCTTT	CASSRLGGSRLNTEAFF	17	TRBV6-2/TRBV6-3	-	-	TRBJ1-1
TGTGCCAGCAGTTCAGGGGTTGGGAACTATGGCTACACCTTC	CASSSGVGNYGYTF	14	TRBV27	-	-	TRBJ1-2
TGTGCCAGCAGCGTGATACAGGGCTACACCGGGGAGCTGTTTTTT	CASSVIQGYTGELFF	15	TRBV5-5	-	-	TRBJ2-2
TGTGCCAGCAGCTTAGAATTAGTAAGGAACAGTGAAGCTTTCTTT	CASSLELVRNSEAFF	15	TRBV7-2	-	-	TRBJ1-1
TGTGCCATCAGTGATAACATTGAGAGACAGGGAACCGGAAACACCATATATTTT	CAISDNIERQGTGNTIYF	18	TRBV10-3	TRBD1	-	TRBJ1-3
TGTGCCAGCAGCAGACCTCGGGACAGAGCCTCCTACGAGCAGTACTTC	CASSRPRDRASYEQYF	16	TRBV7-9	TRBD1	-	TRBJ2-7
TGTGCCAGCAGTTTTTATCAGGGCGGAAATGAAAAACTGTTTTTT	CASSFYQGGNEKLFF	15	TRBV28	-	-	TRBJ1-4
TGTGCCAGCAGGTTACCAGGGGCAAGGTACAATGAGCAGTTCTTC	CASRLPGARYNEQFF	15	TRBV6-5	-	-	TRBJ2-1
TGTGCCAGTAGTATCCAGGGACAGACCCACTACAATGAGCAGTTCTTC	CASSIQGQTHYNEQFF	16	TRBV19	TRBD1	-	TRBJ2-1
TGTGCCAGCAGCCAAGCCCATTTGACTGAAGCTTTCTTT	CASSQAHLTEAFF	13	TRBV3-1/TRBV3-2	-	-	TRBJ1-1
TGTGCCAGCAGTACCACGACAGGGGGCTTAAACACCATATATTTT	CASSTTTGGLNTIYF	15	TRBV6-6	TRBD1	-	TRBJ1-3
TGTGCCAGCACTATCCCGGGACTAGGACTCCAAGAGACCCAGTACTTC	CASTIPGLGLQETQYF	16	TRBV28	TRBD2	-	TRBJ2-5
TGCGCCAGCAGCTTTTCGGGGAACCGCGCTAATGAAAAACTGTTTTTT	CASSFSGNRANEKLFF	16	TRBV5-1	-	-	TRBJ1-4
TGTGCCAGCAGTTACGGAGGGATGACACCCCTCCACTTT	CASSYGGMTPLHF	13	TRBV6-5	-	many	TRBJ1-6